This T cell receptor (beta chain) was profiled in a study of blood T cell repertoires in COVID-19. Turning to the study itself: Donors in the United States, Italy and Spain gave samples during acute or convalescent COVID-19. The cDNA or gDNA used as material had been derived from T cells, B-cell-depleted T cells, or PBMCs.

Source study methods: Quantification of nucleated cells was approximated via reference gene primer amplification. TCRdb's table, derived via immunoSEQ multiplex PCR, lists solely in-frame clones and lacks some. V and J calls and clone size are copied from that table; D and trimming were computed from the DNA. The sample holds around 460,000 clones, 70% to 90% seen once. In germline, CDR1 is KGHDR, CDR2 SFDVKD. The CDR3 has 13 residues. V lost 9 bases, J lost 2 bases, and 10 bases lay in between. This TCR was recovered from a man between 18 and 29 years old with COVID-19, enrolled during active disease. Sequencing was carried out using peripheral blood. The chain has TRBV24-1 and TRBJ1-3, with unresolved D. The CDR3 DNA follows: TGTGCCACCGTTTGGCGGACTGGAAACACCATATATTTT. This translates into CATVWRTGNTIYF.